This T cell receptor (beta chain) derives from a study of blood T cell repertoires in COVID-19. At the level of the study: Specimens from acute and convalescent COVID-19 originated in the United States, Italy and Spain. T cells, B-cell-depleted T cells, or PBMCs supplied cDNA or gDNA.

As processed by the authors: Quantification of nucleated cells was approximated via reference gene primer amplification. TCRdb's table, derived via immunoSEQ multiplex PCR, lists solely in-frame clones and lacks some. V, J and clone size reflect that table, while D and trimming were determined from the DNA. Of about 58,000 clones listed, about 79% are singletons. Trimming removed 0 bases from V and 0 bases from J, with 5 bases in between. This CDR3 region has 14 residues. Germline lookup yields CDR1 SGHRS and CDR2 YFSETQ. Specimen: peripheral blood. The chain links TRBV5-1 to TRBJ2-3, with a possible D match to TRBD1 (5 bases). This TCR derives from a human donor in a cohort sampled during active COVID-19. CDR3: CASSLGQSTDTQYF. CDR3 DNA sequence: TGCGCCAGCAGCTTGGGACAGAGCACAGATACGCAGTATTTT. The whole variable domain, remainder taken from reference TRBV5-1 and TRBJ2-3, is KAGVTQTPRYLIKTRGQQVTLSCSPISGHRSVSWYQQTPGQGLQFLFEYFSETQRNKGNFPGRFSGRQFSNSRSEMNVSTLELGDSALYLCASSLGQSTDTQYFGPGTRLTVL.